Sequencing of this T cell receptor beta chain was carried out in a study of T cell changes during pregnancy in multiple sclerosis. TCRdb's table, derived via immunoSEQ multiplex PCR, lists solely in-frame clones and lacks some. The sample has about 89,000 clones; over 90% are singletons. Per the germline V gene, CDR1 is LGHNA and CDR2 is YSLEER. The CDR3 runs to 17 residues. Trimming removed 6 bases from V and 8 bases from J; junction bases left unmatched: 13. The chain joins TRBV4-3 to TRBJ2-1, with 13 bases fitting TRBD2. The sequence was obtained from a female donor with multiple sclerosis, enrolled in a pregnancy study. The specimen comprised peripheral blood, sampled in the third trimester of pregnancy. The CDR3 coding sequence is TGCGCCAGCAGTCTAGACGCCGGACTAGCGGGAGAGTATGAGCAGTTCTTC. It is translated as CASSLDAGLAGEYEQFF.